The T cell receptor beta chain under discussion was sequenced for a study of shared T cell receptors in the human thymus. Data came from immunoSEQ multiplex PCR; TCRdb stores just in-frame clones and leaves some out. The sample lists hundreds of thousands of clones; around 87% were seen once. The V segment lost 2 bases and the J segment 6 bases; nucleotides outside the gene matches: 9. CDR1 and CDR2 (germline): MDHEN, SYDVKM. The length of the CDR3 is 16 residues. A further study also used this sample, focusing on human thymus T cells. That work states: Obtained as resections during corrective heart surgery, the thymus tissue was then studied. Reports from related research described highly overlapping thymic repertoires among unrelated individuals.

Sequencing was performed on thymocytes. This receptor was identified in a boy younger than two with a congenital heart defect. This chain joins TRBV28 and TRBJ1-5; 8 bases align to TRBD1. The CDR3 nucleotides are TGTGCCAGCAGTTTACACAATCAGGGGGCGGGTCAGCCCCAGCATTTT. It encodes CASSLHNQGAGQPQHF.